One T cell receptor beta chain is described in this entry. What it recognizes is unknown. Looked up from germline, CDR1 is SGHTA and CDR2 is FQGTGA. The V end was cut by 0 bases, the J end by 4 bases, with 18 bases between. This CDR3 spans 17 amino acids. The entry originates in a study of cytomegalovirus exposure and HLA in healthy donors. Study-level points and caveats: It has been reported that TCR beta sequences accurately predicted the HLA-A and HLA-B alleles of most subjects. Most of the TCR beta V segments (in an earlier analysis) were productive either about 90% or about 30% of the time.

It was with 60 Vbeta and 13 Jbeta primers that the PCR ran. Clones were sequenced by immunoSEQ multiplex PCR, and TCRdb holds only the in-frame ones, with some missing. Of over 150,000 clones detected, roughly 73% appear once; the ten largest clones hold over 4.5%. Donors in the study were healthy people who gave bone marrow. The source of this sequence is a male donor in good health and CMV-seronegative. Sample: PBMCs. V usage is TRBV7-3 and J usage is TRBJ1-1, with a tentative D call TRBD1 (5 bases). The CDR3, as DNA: TGTGCCAGCAGCTTAACAGGCGGGGGGGACCCCCGCACTGAAGCTTTCTTT. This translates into CASSLTGGGDPRTEAFF. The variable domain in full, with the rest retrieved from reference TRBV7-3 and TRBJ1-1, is GAGVSQTPSNKVTEKGKYVELRCDPISGHTALYWYRQSLGQGPEFLIYFQGTGAADDSGLPNDRFFAVRPEGSVSTLKIQRTERGDSAVYLCASSLTGGGDPRTEAFFGQGTRLTVV.